This TCR beta chain is from a study of T cells in Graves' hyperthyroidism and ophthalmopathy. About the research overall: Blood from the periphery was taken at initial diagnosis, before any treatment.

Study-level findings and limits: Expanded thyroid clonotypes (above 0.001) were mostly also found in blood.

Patients aged 18 to 65 had newly diagnosed hyperthyroidism of under 2 months' duration. Amplification targeted TCR beta CDR3 regions from RNA transcripts. HTBI primers were used for first-round RT-PCR of the TCR CDR3. Using its own MiXCR run on the multiplex PCR reads, TCRdb lists one record per CDR3 protein. The repertoire holds more than 300,000 distinct CDR3 sequences, with approximately 13% as singletons. V gave up 7 bases and J gave up 10 bases; unmatched junction bases: 11. Germline CDR1 is DFQATT and CDR2 is SNEGSKA (reference sequence). The CDR3 has 13 residues. Ten or more counts support this clonotype. Its antigen is not known.

Material: blood. The clonotype comes from a woman aged 25 to 39 with Graves' hyperthyroidism. The rearrangement joins TRBV20-1 to TRBJ2-1; TRBD1 aligns across 9 bases. For the CDR3, the DNA is TGCAGTGGAAGGGACAGGGTCGTTTGGGAGCAGTTCTTC. Amino acid sequence: CSGRDRVVWEQFF.